The 16 T cell receptor beta chains in this list originate from one sample, sequenced in a study of blood T cells in healthy people across ages. A J-beta primer mix and a sample-barcoded 5' primer were used in a second PCR of about 6 to 12 cycles. TCRdb passed the 5' RACE reads through MiXCR, listing each CDR3 protein once. This sample has 540,000 or so distinct CDR3 sequences, with 24% found just once. This sample also belongs to another study, concerning T cells of mothers and their children.

The sample consisted of blood. The receptors derive from a boy between 5 and 17 years old in good health.

This clonotype has a handful of counts. The junction does not match germline at one end; this may be a read error. The rearrangement links TRBV20-1 to TRBJ2-5, with 7 bases that match TRBD1. CDR1 is DFQATT, CDR2 SNEGSKA, per germline (reference sequence). This CDR3 has 15 amino acids. The DNA for the CDR3 is TGCAGTGCAAGGCCCGGGACAGCGAGCCAAGGGACCCAGTACTTC. Residues: CSARPGTASQGTQYF.

The V call is TRBV12-3 or TRBV12-4, the J call TRBJ2-7, with D tentatively TRBD2 (5 bases). Deletions cut 1 base from V and 1 base from J, with 11 bases between. The CDR3 length is 15 residues. In DNA, the CDR3 is TGTGCCAGCAGTTTAGGGGTCGGCGGGTCCTACGAGCAGTACTTC. As protein: CASSLGVGGSYEQYF.

The chain recombines TRBV7-3 with TRBJ2-1; TRBD1 matches 7 bases. V shed 4 bases and J 5 bases; nucleotides not matched to a gene: 11. The CDR3 is 16 amino acids. CDR1 and CDR2 from the germline V gene are SGHTA and FQGTGA. CDR3 nucleotide sequence: TGTGCCAGCAGCTCTCTCCGGGGACAGACTAACAATGAGCAGTTCTTC. Translation: CASSSLRGQTNNEQFF.

Only a few counts were recorded for this clonotype. The V call is TRBV12-3 or TRBV12-4, the J call TRBJ2-3; 8 nucleotides align to TRBD1. V lost 6 bases and J lost 3; bases outside the gene matches: 5. CDR3 size: 14 residues. In DNA form, the CDR3 reads TGTGCCAGCAGCTCGACAGGGGATACAGATACGCAGTATTTT. Residues: CASSSTGDTDTQYF.

The chain is built from TRBV12-3 or TRBV12-4 and TRBJ1-6, with 8 bases identical to TRBD1. There are 14 residues in the CDR3. Trimming removed 5 bases from V and 9 bases from J; junction bases left unmatched: 6. The CDR3: CASSIDRGTSPLHF. CDR3 sequence (DNA): TGTGCCAGCAGTATTGACAGGGGAACTTCACCCCTCCACTTT.

The chain uses TRBV12-3 or TRBV12-4 and TRBJ2-7, with TRBD2 identical over 9 bases. V was clipped by 6 bases and J by 8 bases; unmatched bases: 8. This CDR3 is built from 13 residues. CDR3 in DNA: TGTGCCAGCAGCCCCTTAGCGGGGGTTAAGCAGTACTTC. This gives the protein CASSPLAGVKQYF.

The chain uses TRBV27 and TRBJ1-2, with TRBD1 matching 7 bases. The CDR3 is 13 residues long. CDR1 is MNHEY and CDR2 is SMNVEV in the germline V gene (reference sequence). Trimming removed 5 bases from V and 4 bases from J; junction bases left unmatched: 4. CDR3 amino acids: CASSPQGGYGYTF. The DNA of the CDR3 is TGTGCCAGCAGTCCGCAGGGGGGCTATGGCTACACCTTC.

This clonotype showed up just a few times. The junction departs from germline at one end; a sequencing error may be responsible. J is TRBJ2-7 and V is TRBV5-1; D is possibly TRBD1 (6 bases). The CDR3 contains 15 residues. The germline CDR1 and CDR2 sequences are SGHRS and YFSETQ. CDR3 sequence: CASSLDRAASYEQCF. The CDR3 DNA sequence: TGCGCCAGCAGCTTGGACAGGGCGGCGTCCTACGAGCAGTGCTTC.

The chain employs TRBV7-6 and TRBJ2-5; the D gene is possibly TRBD2 (5 bases). The J call may be faulty, since TRBJ2-7 better matches the DNA end. In germline, CDR1 is SGHVS, CDR2 FNYEAQ. The CDR3 extends over 14 amino acids. The CDR3 DNA sequence: TGTGCCAGCAGCCCCGGGGTTAATTACTACGAGCAGTACTTC. Translated, it gives CASSPGVNYYEQYF.

This clonotype was counted a few times. V and J are TRBV20-1 and TRBJ2-5, with 7 nucleotides matching TRBD1. The J call may be mistaken, given a closer DNA end match to TRBJ2-7. The CDR3 consists of 14 residues. CDR1 DFQATT and CDR2 SNEGSKA come from the germline V gene (reference sequence). The CDR3 DNA reads as TGCAGTGCCACGGACAGGCGCCTCTCCTACGAGCAGTACTTC. This codes for CSATDRRLSYEQYF.

This clonotype came up a few times. This sequence joins TRBV19 and TRBJ2-1; TRBD1 might be the D (5 bases). Germline CDR1 is LNHDA and CDR2 is SQIVND (reference sequence). Trimming left V 3 bases short and J 2 bases short, with 14 bases between. The CDR3 extends over 16 amino acids. CDR3 DNA: TGTGCCAGTAGTATGGGGCTCGGCGGTACCTACAATGAGCAGTTCTTC. It codes for CASSMGLGGTYNEQFF.

The gene calls are TRBV7-2 and TRBJ1-2; D is ambiguous. Germline V CDR1 and CDR2: SGHTA, FQGNSA. The CDR3 has 15 residues. V gave up 0 bases and J gave up 2 bases, with 10 bases separating them. In DNA form, the CDR3 reads TGTGCCAGCAGCTTAGCATACGGCAGCAACTATGGCTACACCTTC. Translated, it gives CASSLAYGSNYGYTF.

The sample holds a few counts of this clonotype. The chain links TRBV7-2 to TRBJ2-1, with D possibly called TRBD1 or TRBD2 (5 bases each). Trimming removed 0 bases from V and 8 bases from J, with 20 bases in between. The CDR3 runs 17 residues. Per the germline V gene, CDR1 is SGHTA and CDR2 is FQGNSA. CDR3 protein: CASSLAGVAMWDYEQFF. CDR3 DNA: TGTGCCAGCAGCTTAGCGGGGGTAGCTATGTGGGATTATGAGCAGTTCTTC.

This clonotype was counted at least ten times. The chain links TRBV13 to TRBJ2-2; D not resolved. CDR3 length: 11 amino acids. Germline CDR1 PRHDT, CDR2 FYEKMQ (reference sequence). Deletions cut 3 bases from V and 4 bases from J, with 0 bases between. CDR3 in amino acids: CASSFTGELFF. CDR3 DNA sequence: TGTGCCAGCAGCTTCACCGGGGAGCTGTTTTTT.

In this sample, this clonotype turned up many times. The chain has TRBV6-6 and TRBJ2-3, with D possibly being TRBD1 or TRBD2 (6 bases each). The CDR3 extends over 14 amino acids. Trimming removed 7 bases at V and 1 base at J, with 12 bases between. Per the germline V gene, CDR1 is MNHNY and CDR2 is SVGAGI (reference sequence). CDR3 in DNA: TGTGCCAGCAACCCGAGGGGGGGCACAGATACGCAGTATTTT. This translates into CASNPRGGTDTQYF.

This clonotype showed up just a few times. CDR3 sequence: CASSFVAGNNEKLFF. Written as DNA, the CDR3 is TGTGCCAGCAGTTTCGTGGCAGGGAATAATGAAAAACTGTTTTTT. The rearrangement links TRBV12-3 or TRBV12-4 to TRBJ1-4, with D perhaps TRBD1 (5 bases). V lost 3 bases and J 4 bases, leaving 12 bases between the germline ends. This CDR3 is 15 amino acids long.